The T cell receptor (beta chain) under discussion was sequenced for a study of post-analysis software for immune sequencing data. Points on this clonotype: Antigen: not known.

The ends were cut back, 1 base at V and 6 bases at J, with 8 bases in the middle. The CDR3 is 13 amino acids. Germline V gives CDR1 SGHRS, CDR2 YFSETQ. Unique molecular identifiers were carried by the TCR beta cDNA libraries. TCRdb re-called the PCR reads through MiXCR, storing one row per CDR3 protein. Among about 680,000 distinct CDR3 sequences listed, 55% to 60% were seen once. Regarding the study as a whole: Patients had higher frequencies than controls of roughly 5 TRBV segments, including TRBV5-6, TRBV5-1 and TRBV20-1.

Sequencing was done on a sample of blood. The chain carries TRBV5-1 and TRBJ2-1, with D uncertain. The source is a girl aged 2-10 years with multiple sclerosis. The CDR3 spells CASSLFLGNEQFF. The CDR3 DNA reads TGCGCCAGCAGCTTGTTTCTAGGCAATGAGCAGTTCTTC. Combining the CDR3 with reference TRBV5-1 and TRBJ2-1 gives the whole variable domain KAGVTQTPRYLIKTRGQQVTLSCSPISGHRSVSWYQQTPGQGLQFLFEYFSETQRNKGNFPGRFSGRQFSNSRSEMNVSTLELGDSALYLCASSLFLGNEQFFGPGTRLTVL.